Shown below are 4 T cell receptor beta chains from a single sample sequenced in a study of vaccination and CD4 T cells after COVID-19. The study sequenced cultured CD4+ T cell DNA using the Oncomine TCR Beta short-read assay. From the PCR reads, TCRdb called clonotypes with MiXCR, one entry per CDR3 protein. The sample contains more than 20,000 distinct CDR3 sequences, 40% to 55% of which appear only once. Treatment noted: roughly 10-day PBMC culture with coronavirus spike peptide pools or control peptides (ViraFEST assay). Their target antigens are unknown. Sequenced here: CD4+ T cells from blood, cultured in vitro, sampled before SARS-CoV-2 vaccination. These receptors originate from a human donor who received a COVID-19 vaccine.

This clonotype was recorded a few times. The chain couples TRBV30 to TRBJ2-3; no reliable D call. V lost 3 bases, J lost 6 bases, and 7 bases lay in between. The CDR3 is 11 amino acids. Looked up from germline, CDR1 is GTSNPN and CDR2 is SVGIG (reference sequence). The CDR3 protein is CAWSALDTQYF. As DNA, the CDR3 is TGTGCCTGGAGCGCCCTGGATACGCAGTATTTT.

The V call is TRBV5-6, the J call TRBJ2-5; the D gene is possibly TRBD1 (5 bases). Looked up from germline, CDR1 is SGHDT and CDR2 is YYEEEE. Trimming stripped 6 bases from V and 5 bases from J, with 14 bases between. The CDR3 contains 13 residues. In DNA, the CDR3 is TGTGCCAGCACCAGACAGTCCGGCGAGACCCAGTACTTC. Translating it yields CASTRQSGETQYF.

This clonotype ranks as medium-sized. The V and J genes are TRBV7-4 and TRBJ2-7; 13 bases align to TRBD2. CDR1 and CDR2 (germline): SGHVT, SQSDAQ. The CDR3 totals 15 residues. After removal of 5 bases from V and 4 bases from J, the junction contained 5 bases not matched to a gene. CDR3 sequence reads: CASSGRTSGGYEQYF. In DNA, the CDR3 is TGTGCCAGCAGCGGACGGACTAGCGGGGGTTACGAGCAGTACTTC.

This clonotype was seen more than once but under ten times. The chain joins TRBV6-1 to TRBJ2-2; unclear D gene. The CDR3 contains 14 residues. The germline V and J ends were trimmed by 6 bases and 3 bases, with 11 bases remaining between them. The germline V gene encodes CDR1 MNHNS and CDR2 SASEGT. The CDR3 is CASRIDIDTGELFF. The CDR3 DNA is TGTGCCAGCAGGATTGACATTGACACCGGGGAGCTGTTTTTT.